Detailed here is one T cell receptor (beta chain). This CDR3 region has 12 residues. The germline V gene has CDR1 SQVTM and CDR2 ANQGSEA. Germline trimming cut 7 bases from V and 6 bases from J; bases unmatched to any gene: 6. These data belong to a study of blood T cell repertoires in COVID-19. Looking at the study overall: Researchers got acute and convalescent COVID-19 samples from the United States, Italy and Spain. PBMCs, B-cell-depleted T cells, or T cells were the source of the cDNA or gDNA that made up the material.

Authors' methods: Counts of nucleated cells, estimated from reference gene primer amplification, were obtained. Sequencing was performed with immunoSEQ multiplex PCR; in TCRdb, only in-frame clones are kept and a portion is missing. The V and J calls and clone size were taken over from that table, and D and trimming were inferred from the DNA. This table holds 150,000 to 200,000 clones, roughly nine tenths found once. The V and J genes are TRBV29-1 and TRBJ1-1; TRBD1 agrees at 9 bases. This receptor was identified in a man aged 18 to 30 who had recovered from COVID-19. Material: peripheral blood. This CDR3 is CSAGTGPSEAFF. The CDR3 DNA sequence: TGCAGCGCCGGGACAGGGCCCTCTGAAGCTTTCTTT.